This T cell receptor beta chain was sequenced during a study of blood T cell repertoires in COVID-19. Study information: Material from acute and convalescent COVID-19 was sourced from the United States, Italy and Spain. PBMCs, B-cell-depleted T cells, or T cells provided the cDNA or gDNA that made up the material.

The protocol was immunoSEQ multiplex PCR, while the TCRdb copy is restricted to in-frame clones and leaves out a portion. The repertoire holds 270,000 or so clones, with over 85% as singletons. In germline, CDR1 is LGHNA, CDR2 YNFKEQ. The ends lost 2 bases at V and 8 bases at J; junction bases unmatched: 6. This CDR3 spans 16 amino acids. This clone was seen just once. Sequenced material: peripheral blood. This chain links TRBV4-2 with TRBJ2-1; the match to TRBD2 covers 13 bases. The receptor's source is a woman in her thirties with COVID-19, enrolled during active disease. In DNA form, the CDR3 reads TGTGCCAGCAGCCAACCAACTAGCGGGGGGGCGTATGAGCAGTTCTTC. It encodes CASSQPTSGGAYEQFF.